This note documents a single T cell receptor (beta chain) sequence. Its antigen is not yet known. Base qualities were left out, and no much larger clone turns up one base away. This specimen belongs to a study of cytomegalovirus exposure and HLA in healthy donors (dated by TCRdb to the late 2010s). Describing the broader study: According to a later analysis, one platform produced both the 110 or so validation repertoires and the 666 repertoires of the first cohort. The study aimed to test whether signatures of past pathogen exposure could be identified by cataloging public T cell receptors. To predict cytomegalovirus infection status, the study brought together high-throughput TCR immunosequencing, statistical association of individual TCRs with disease status, and machine learning. In addition to the first cohort of approximately 670 subjects, a separate validation cohort of approximately 110 different subjects was used.

The donors were included in the validation cohort of 90 to 150 subjects, a group kept apart from the roughly 680-subject first cohort. Overall study results and their limits: Most TCR sequences were seen in very few donors, while some public TCRs were found in many individuals. In both the original and validation cohorts, the classifier was reported to diagnose cytomegalovirus status with high specificity and sensitivity. It was suggested by the authors that the approach could potentially be generalized to other disease states and immunological phenotypes. In a later analysis, TCRs clustered in the first cohort were found to also tend to co-occur in the approximately 120 validation repertoires, with approximately 95% of cluster scores above 0. In the study, approximately 160 TCR beta chains were listed as associated with cytomegalovirus. A later analysis lacked HLA typing for the validation cohort, so it scored co-occurrence in that cohort across all 120 repertoires. In vitro tests confirmed that a few of the cytomegalovirus-associated TCR beta chains recognize cytomegalovirus antigens.

Receptors were amplified or captured by the immunoSEQ multiplex PCR assay. As for the original processing: A statistical classification framework was built for diagnosing cytomegalovirus status from the catalog of TCR beta chain sequences. The clones in this table, taken by TCRdb from immuneACCESS, are in-frame only. Not every clone is retained; where verified, under half of the shortfall comes from an unresolved V gene, and the cause of the rest is unknown. V and J calls and clone size are those listed in that table; D and trimming were worked out from the DNA. The sample contains about 170,000 clones, around nine tenths of them found a single time. 10% of the sample goes to the ten largest clones. Trimming leaves V shorter by 3 bases and J shorter by 6 bases, with the junction holding 10 bases beyond the gene matches. The CDR3 numbers 15 residues from cysteine through phenylalanine. The only DNA kept is the CDR3, 45 bases in frame from the first base. Based on the germline V gene, the CDR1 and CDR2 sequences are SGHDT and YYEEEE.

The sequence was collected from a young woman in good health and CMV-seropositive. The sequence joins TRBV5-6 to TRBJ2-7; the junction holds 9 bases that match TRBD1. The sample consisted of PBMCs. In nucleotide form, the sequence is TGTGCCAGCAGCTCGGAAGGGACAGGGCAGCCCGAGCAGTACTTC. This encodes CASSSEGTGQPEQYF. Extended through the reference TRBV5-6 and TRBJ2-7 proteins, this CDR3 yields the full variable domain: DAGVTQSPTHLIKTRGQQVTLRCSPKSGHDTVSWYQQALGQGPQFIFQYYEEEERQRGNFPDRFSGHQFPNYSSELNVNALLLGDSALYLCASSSEGTGQPEQYFGPGTRLTVT.